Listed below are T cell receptor beta chains from one sample, sequenced in a study of shared T cell receptors in the human thymus. TCRdb's table, derived via immunoSEQ multiplex PCR, lists solely in-frame clones and lacks some. The sample holds around 65,000 clones, about 96% seen once. Sequenced sample: thymocytes. Receptors were obtained from a human donor. Both conserved end residues are part of each CDR3. Fields, in order: D gene, J gene, V gene, CDR3 DNA, CDR3 protein. A D gene is named only where the DNA matches it firmly.

D gene: -
J gene: TRBJ2-2
V gene: TRBV11-2
CDR3 DNA: TGTGCCAGCAGCTTGTTTACTCCGTATACGAACACCGGGGAGCTGTTTTTT
CDR3 protein: CASSLFTPYTNTGELFF

D gene: TRBD1
J gene: TRBJ1-1
V gene: TRBV7-3
CDR3 DNA: TGTGCCAGCAGCTTAGACAGGGTTCGGGCCACTGAAGCTTTCTTT
CDR3 protein: CASSLDRVRATEAFF

D gene: -
J gene: TRBJ1-2
V gene: TRBV28
CDR3 DNA: TGTGCCAGCAGTTTAAGGGCTGATCAGAACTATGGCTACACCTTC
CDR3 protein: CASSLRADQNYGYTF

D gene: -
J gene: TRBJ1-1
V gene: TRBV28
CDR3 DNA: TGTGCCAGCCCCTGGTCAAGGGGGAGGTCCACTGAAGCTTTCTTT
CDR3 protein: CASPWSRGRSTEAFF

D gene: TRBD2
J gene: TRBJ2-1
V gene: TRBV4-3
CDR3 DNA: TGCGCCAGCAGAGCGGGGGGGCCGGTGAATGAGCAGTTCTTC
CDR3 protein: CASRAGGPVNEQFF

D gene: TRBD1
J gene: TRBJ2-3
V gene: TRBV19
CDR3 DNA: TGTGCCAGCGGCGGACAGGGGACTACAGATACGCAGTATTTT
CDR3 protein: CASGGQGTTDTQYF

D gene: -
J gene: TRBJ2-7
V gene: TRBV7-6
CDR3 DNA: TGTGCCAGCAGCCTTGGTCCTGATAGATCCTACGAGCAGTACTTC
CDR3 protein: CASSLGPDRSYEQYF

D gene: TRBD1
J gene: TRBJ2-3
V gene: TRBV4-1
CDR3 DNA: TGCGCCAGCAACCCGACAGGGGGACTAAACGAGTTCACAGATACGCAGTATTTT
CDR3 protein: CASNPTGGLNEFTDTQYF

D gene: TRBD1
J gene: TRBJ2-5
V gene: TRBV25-1
CDR3 DNA: TGTGCCAGCAGTGGTCTTTTTAGACAGGGGGCTTGGGAGACCCAGTACTTC
CDR3 protein: CASSGLFRQGAWETQYF

D gene: TRBD2
J gene: TRBJ2-2
V gene: TRBV13
CDR3 DNA: TGTGCCAGCAGCTTAATGCGGGGGGTCCGTGGTAAGAACACCGGGGAGCTGTTTTTT
CDR3 protein: CASSLMRGVRGKNTGELFF

D gene: -
J gene: TRBJ1-6
V gene: TRBV7-9
CDR3 DNA: TGTGCCAGCAGACCTAATGACGGCCCCAATTCACCCCTCCACTTT
CDR3 protein: CASRPNDGPNSPLHF

D gene: TRBD1
J gene: TRBJ2-6
V gene: TRBV11-2
CDR3 DNA: TGTGCCAGCAGCTTAGTTGGCAGGGGGCCCTACTCTGGGGCCAACGTCCTGACTTTC
CDR3 protein: CASSLVGRGPYSGANVLTF

D gene: TRBD2
J gene: TRBJ2-3
V gene: TRBV6-1
CDR3 DNA: TGTGCCACGGAGCGGGGGGTTAACACAGATACGCAGTATTTT
CDR3 protein: CATERGVNTDTQYF